The present TCR beta chain was sequenced within a study of chemoradiotherapy in HPV16-positive cancers. Study-level results: The functional HPV-specific definition rests on just a couple of HPV16-positive patients.

TCRdb keeps only in-frame clones here, not all; method: immunoSEQ multiplex PCR. The repertoire holds some 3,000 clones, with over 70% as singletons. In regard to this clone: The antigen is undetermined.

The clonotype comes from a human donor with HPV-associated anogenital cancer. Sequenced here: tumor tissue, sampled from a patient who underwent chemoradiotherapy.

Here the CDR3 reads CASSLDGLAGGTLQETQYF. The CDR3 nucleotides are TGTGCCAGCAGCTTAGATGGCCTAGCGGGGGGGACGCTACAAGAGACCCAGTACTTC. This sequence joins TRBV7-2 and TRBJ2-5; 12 nucleotides line up with TRBD2. CDR3 size: 19 residues. V shed 1 base and J 2 bases; nucleotides not matched to a gene: 11. Germline V gene data show CDR1 as SGHTA and CDR2 as FQGNSA.